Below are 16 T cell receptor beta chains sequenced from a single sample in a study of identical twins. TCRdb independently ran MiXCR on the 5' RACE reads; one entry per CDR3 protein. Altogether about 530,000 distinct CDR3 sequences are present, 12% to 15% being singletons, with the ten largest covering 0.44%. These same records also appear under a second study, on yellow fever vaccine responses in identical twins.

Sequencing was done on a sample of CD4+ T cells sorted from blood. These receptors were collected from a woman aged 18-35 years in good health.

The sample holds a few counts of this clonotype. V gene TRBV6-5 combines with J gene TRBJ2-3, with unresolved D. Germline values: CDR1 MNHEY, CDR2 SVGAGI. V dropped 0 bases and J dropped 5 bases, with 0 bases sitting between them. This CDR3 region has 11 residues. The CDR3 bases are TGTGCCAGCAGTTACTCAGATACGCAGTATTTT. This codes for CASSYSDTQYF.

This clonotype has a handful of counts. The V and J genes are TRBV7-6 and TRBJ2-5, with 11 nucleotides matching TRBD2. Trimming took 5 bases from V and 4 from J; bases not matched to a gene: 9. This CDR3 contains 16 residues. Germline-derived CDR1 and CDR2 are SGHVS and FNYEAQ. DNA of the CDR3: TGTGCCAGCAGCCTTATAGCGGGGGGGGATCGAGAGACCCAGTACTTC. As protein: CASSLIAGGDRETQYF. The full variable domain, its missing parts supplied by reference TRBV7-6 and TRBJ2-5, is GAGVSQSPRYKVTKRGQDVALRCDPISGHVSLYWYRQALGQGPEFLTYFNYEAQQDKSGLPNDRFSAERPEGSISTLTIQRTEQRDSAMYRCASSLIAGGDRETQYFGPGTRLLVL.

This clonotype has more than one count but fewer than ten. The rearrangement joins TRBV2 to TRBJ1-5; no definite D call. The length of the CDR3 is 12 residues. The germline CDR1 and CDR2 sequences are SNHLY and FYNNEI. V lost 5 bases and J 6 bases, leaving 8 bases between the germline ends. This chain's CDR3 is CASSYTLQPQHF. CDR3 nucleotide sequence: TGTGCCAGCAGTTACACGCTTCAGCCCCAGCATTTT.

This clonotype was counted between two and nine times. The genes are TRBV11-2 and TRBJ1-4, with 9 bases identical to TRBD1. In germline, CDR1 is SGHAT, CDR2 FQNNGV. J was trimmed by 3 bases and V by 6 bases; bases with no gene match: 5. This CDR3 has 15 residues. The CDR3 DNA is TGTGCCAGCAGTCGACAGGGGGGATCTAATGAAAAACTGTTTTTT. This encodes CASSRQGGSNEKLFF.

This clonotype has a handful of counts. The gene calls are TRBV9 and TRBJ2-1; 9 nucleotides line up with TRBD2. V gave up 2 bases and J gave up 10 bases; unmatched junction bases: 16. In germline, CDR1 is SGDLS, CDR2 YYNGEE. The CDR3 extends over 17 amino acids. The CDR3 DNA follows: TGTGCCAGCAGCGTTGGGGGCGGGAGCGGGAGGATGCGGGAGCAGTTCTTC. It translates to CASSVGGGSGRMREQFF.

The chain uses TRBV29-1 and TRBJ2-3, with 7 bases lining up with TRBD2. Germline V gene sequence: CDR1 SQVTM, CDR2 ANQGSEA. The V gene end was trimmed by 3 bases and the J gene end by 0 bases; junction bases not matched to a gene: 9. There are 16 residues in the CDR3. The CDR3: CSVDTSGIVSTDTQYF. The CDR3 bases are TGCAGCGTTGATACCAGCGGGATAGTTAGCACAGATACGCAGTATTTT.

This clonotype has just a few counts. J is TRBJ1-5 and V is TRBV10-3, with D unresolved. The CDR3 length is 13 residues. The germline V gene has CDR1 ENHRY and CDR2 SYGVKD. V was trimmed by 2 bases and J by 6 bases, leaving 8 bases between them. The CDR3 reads CAISETESQPQHF. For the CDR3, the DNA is TGTGCCATCAGTGAGACAGAGAGTCAGCCCCAGCATTTT.

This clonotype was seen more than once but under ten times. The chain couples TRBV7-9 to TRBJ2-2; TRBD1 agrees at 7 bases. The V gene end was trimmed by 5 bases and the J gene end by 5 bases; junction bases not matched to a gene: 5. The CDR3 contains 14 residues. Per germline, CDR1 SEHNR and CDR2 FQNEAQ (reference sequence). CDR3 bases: TGTGCCAGCAGCACGACAGGGAAAACCGGGGAGCTGTTTTTT. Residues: CASSTTGKTGELFF.

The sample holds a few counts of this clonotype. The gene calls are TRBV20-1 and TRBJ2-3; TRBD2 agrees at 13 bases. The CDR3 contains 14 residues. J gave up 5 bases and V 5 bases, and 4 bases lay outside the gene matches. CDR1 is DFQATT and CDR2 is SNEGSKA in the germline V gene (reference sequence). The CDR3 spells CSAWTSGGKDTQYF. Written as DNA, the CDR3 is TGCAGTGCTTGGACTAGCGGGGGTAAAGATACGCAGTATTTT.

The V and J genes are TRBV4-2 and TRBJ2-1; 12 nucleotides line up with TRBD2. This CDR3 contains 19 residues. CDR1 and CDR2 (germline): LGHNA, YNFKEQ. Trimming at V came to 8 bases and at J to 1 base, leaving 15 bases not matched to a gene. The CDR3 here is CASREFLLAGGSSYNEQFF. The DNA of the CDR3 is TGTGCCAGCCGGGAGTTTTTACTAGCGGGGGGCAGTTCCTACAATGAGCAGTTCTTC.

DNA for the CDR3: TGTGCCAGCAGTACAGGACAGGTAGGGTACAATGAGCAGTTCTTC. It codes for CASSTGQVGYNEQFF. This chain joins TRBV14 and TRBJ2-1, with 7 bases fitting TRBD1. CDR3 length equals 15 residues. CDR1 is SGHDN, CDR2 FVKESK, per germline. V was pared by 6 bases and J by 4 bases, with 9 bases of the junction left unmatched. The full variable domain, completed using reference TRBV14 and TRBJ2-1, is EAGVTQFPSHSVIEKGQTVTLRCDPISGHDNLYWYRRVMGKEIKFLLHFVKESKQDESGMPNNRFLAERTGGTYSTLKVQPAELEDSGVYFCASSTGQVGYNEQFFGPGTRLTVL.

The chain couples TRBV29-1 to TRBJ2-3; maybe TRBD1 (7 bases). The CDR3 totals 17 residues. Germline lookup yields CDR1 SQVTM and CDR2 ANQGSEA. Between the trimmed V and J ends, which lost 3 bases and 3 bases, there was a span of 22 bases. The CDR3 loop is CSVDRAGGKLYTDTQYF. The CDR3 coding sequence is TGCAGCGTTGATAGGGCAGGGGGGAAGTTATATACAGATACGCAGTATTTT.

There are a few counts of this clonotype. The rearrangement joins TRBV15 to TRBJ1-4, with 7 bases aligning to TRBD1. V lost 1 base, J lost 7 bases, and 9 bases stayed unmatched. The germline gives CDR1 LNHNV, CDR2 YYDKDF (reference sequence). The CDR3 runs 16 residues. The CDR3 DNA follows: TGTGCCACCAGCAGAGCTGGACAGGCAGGGGGTGAAAAACTGTTTTTT. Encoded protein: CATSRAGQAGGEKLFF.

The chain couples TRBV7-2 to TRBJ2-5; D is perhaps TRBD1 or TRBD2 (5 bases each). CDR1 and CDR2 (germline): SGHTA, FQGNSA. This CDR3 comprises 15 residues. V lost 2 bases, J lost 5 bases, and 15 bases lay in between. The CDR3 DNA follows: TGTGCCAGCAGCTTAATGGGGCGAGGGAGCGAGACCCAGTACTTC. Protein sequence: CASSLMGRGSETQYF.

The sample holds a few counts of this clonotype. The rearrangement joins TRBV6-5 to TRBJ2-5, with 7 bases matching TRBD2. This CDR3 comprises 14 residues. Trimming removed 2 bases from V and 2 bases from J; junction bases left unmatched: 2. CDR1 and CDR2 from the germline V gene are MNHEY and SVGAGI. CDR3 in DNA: TGTGCCAGCAGTTACGGAGCGGGGCAAGAGACCCAGTACTTC. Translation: CASSYGAGQETQYF.

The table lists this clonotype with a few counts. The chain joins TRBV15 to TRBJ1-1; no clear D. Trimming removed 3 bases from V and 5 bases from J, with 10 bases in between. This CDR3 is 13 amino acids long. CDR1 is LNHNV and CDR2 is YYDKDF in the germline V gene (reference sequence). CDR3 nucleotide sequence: TGTGCCACCAGCAGCGGGTTTAGAACTGAAGCTTTCTTT. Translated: CATSSGFRTEAFF.